The following is a T cell receptor (beta chain) sequence with its context. Some clones are missing from TCRdb's copy, which holds only in-frame ones; the method was immunoSEQ multiplex PCR. Of under 55,000 clones detected, about 81% appear once; the ten largest clones hold roughly a tenth. The source of the sample is a study of T cell responses to AZD1222 COVID-19 vaccine. The sample was peripheral blood, taken on day 0 of AZD1222 vaccination. This sequence originates from an adult in good health.

The CDR3 DNA reads TGTGCCAGCAGCCCCATTTACAATGAGCAGTTCTTC. This sequence encodes CASSPIYNEQFF. The chain carries TRBV7-2 and TRBJ2-1; D gene ambiguous. The CDR3 extends over 12 amino acids. Trimming stripped 5 bases from V and 4 bases from J, with 6 bases between. Looked up from germline, CDR1 is SGHTA and CDR2 is FQGNSA.